A selection of T cell receptor beta chains follows, all from one sample in a study of the immune and genomic landscape of osteosarcoma. Profiling relied on immunoSEQ multiplex PCR, and the TCRdb table lists in-frame clones only, not all of them. The profile shows approximately 4,600 clones, roughly two thirds of them singletons. The sequencing sample was made of osteosarcoma tumor tissue from the femur. The receptor set was obtained from a human donor with osteosarcoma. CDR3s include the opening cysteine and the closing phenylalanine or tryptophan. A D gene is named only where the DNA matches it firmly. Expanded clones get a size class; other rows say once, few or many, or leave the size out.

>TRBV19|14|NA|NA|TRBJ2-4
CASSIVAAKNIQYF
TGTGCCAGTAGTATAGTTGCGGCCAAAAACATTCAGTACTTC
>TRBV5-5|13|NA|TRBD2|TRBJ2-3
CASRLAGTDTQYF
TGTGCCAGTAGACTAGCGGGCACAGATACGCAGTATTTT
>TRBV11-2|14|NA|NA|TRBJ1-3
CASSLASGWDTIYF
TGTGCCAGCAGCTTAGCTTCCGGGTGGGACACCATATATTTT
>TRBV29-1|15|few|NA|TRBJ2-3
CSVVDWERSTDTQYF
TGCAGCGTTGTGGATTGGGAGCGGAGCACAGATACGCAGTATTTT
>TRBV10-2|15|NA|TRBD2|TRBJ2-2
CASSGGSGMIGELFF
TGCGCCAGCAGTGGGGGTAGCGGGATGATCGGGGAGCTGTTTTTT
>TRBV11-2|15|once|NA|TRBJ1-3
CASSSGPTSGNTIYF
TGTGCCAGCAGCTCCGGGCCCACCTCTGGAAACACCATATATTTT
>TRBV7-9|14|few|NA|TRBJ1-5
CASSPTDGNQPQHF
TGTGCCAGCAGCCCCACGGATGGCAATCAGCCCCAGCATTTT
>TRBV7-6|15|NA|NA|TRBJ1-5
CASSKGPNGDQPQHF
TGTGCCAGCAGCAAGGGTCCAAATGGGGATCAGCCCCAGCATTTT
>TRBV9|16|NA|TRBD2|TRBJ2-7
CASSSGLAGGLYEQYF
TGTGCCAGCAGCTCGGGACTAGCGGGAGGGCTCTACGAGCAGTACTTC
>TRBV28|18|NA|NA|TRBJ2-3
CASSLYRAGLRSTDTQYF
TGTGCCAGCAGTTTATACCGCGCCGGACTACGAAGCACAGATACGCAGTATTTT
>TRBV5-1|15|NA|NA|TRBJ1-1
CASSATGSADTEAFF
TGCGCCAGCAGCGCAACAGGTTCTGCCGACACTGAAGCTTTCTTT
>TRBV4-2|15|NA|TRBD2|TRBJ2-1
CASRTGTSGINEQFF
TGTGCCAGCAGGACCGGGACTAGCGGGATTAATGAGCAGTTCTTC
>TRBV2|13|NA|NA|TRBJ1-5
CASMEEINQPQHF
TGTGCCAGCATGGAGGAGATCAATCAGCCCCAGCATTTT
>TRBV7-9|19|NA|TRBD2|TRBJ2-1
CASSNPGTSGSRSYNEQFF
TGTGCCAGCAGCAATCCCGGGACTAGCGGGAGTAGGTCCTACAATGAGCAGTTCTTC
>TRBV11-3|14|NA|NA|TRBJ2-5
CASSRDGSQETQYF
TGTGCCAGCAGCCGGGACGGGAGCCAAGAGACCCAGTACTTC
>TRBV28|16|NA|NA|TRBJ1-1
CASSPQQETMNTEAFF
TGTGCCAGCAGTCCCCAACAGGAGACGATGAACACTGAAGCTTTCTTT
>TRBV29-1|13|NA|TRBD1|TRBJ1-1
CSVDRGRGTEAFF
TGCAGCGTTGACAGGGGGCGTGGGACTGAAGCTTTCTTT